The 19 T cell receptor beta chains in this list originate from one sample, sequenced in a study of T cells in Graves' hyperthyroidism and ophthalmopathy. RNA transcripts were the template for amplifying TCR beta CDR3 regions. The HTBI set primed first-round TCR CDR3 RT-PCR. Each CDR3 protein is one row after TCRdb ran MiXCR on the multiplex PCR reads. The sample lists about 640,000 distinct CDR3 sequences, about 45% seen once, with approximately 7.2% in the top ten. Sequenced material: peripheral blood or thyroid tissue (not recorded which). The receptors derive from an adult man with Graves' disease, either hyperthyroidism or ophthalmopathy (not recorded which).

This clonotype was seen ten or more times. The chain carries TRBV20-1 and TRBJ2-7; D is perhaps TRBD2 (5 bases). Trimming cost V 3 bases and J 5 bases, with 14 bases left between them. The CDR3 sequence is 13 residues long. The V gene's germline CDR1 is DFQATT and CDR2 SNEGSKA (reference sequence). The CDR3 DNA reads as TGCAGTGCTAGCATACTAGGGTTCGACGAGCAGTACTTC. It codes for CSASILGFDEQYF.

A note on this clonotype: The junction departs from the called germline gene at one end, perhaps through a read error. The V and J genes are TRBV7-4 and TRBJ1-1; 9 nucleotides match TRBD1. The CDR3 is made up of 14 amino acids. CDR1 and CDR2 from the germline V gene are SGHVT and SQSDAQ. CDR3 in amino acids: CAGSLVGQGTEAFF. The CDR3 nucleotides are TGTGCCGGCAGCTTAGTGGGACAGGGAACTGAAGCTTTCTTT.

The sample holds many counts of this clonotype. The chain joins TRBV10-3 to TRBJ1-1, with a tentative D call TRBD1 (5 bases). CDR1 and CDR2 from the germline V gene are ENHRY and SYGVKD. There are 11 residues in the CDR3. V gave up 8 bases and J gave up 1 base, with 5 bases separating them. The CDR3 is CAIQGNTEAFF. The CDR3 DNA follows: TGTGCCATCCAGGGGAACACTGAAGCTTTCTTT.

The chain employs TRBV7-8 and TRBJ1-6, with a tentative D call TRBD1 (6 bases). This CDR3 has 13 residues. Trimming shortened V by 3 bases and J by 7 bases, and 7 bases separated the two germline ends. CDR1 and CDR2 from the germline V gene are SGHVS and FQNEAQ. CDR3 in DNA: TGTGCCAGCAGCTTCGGGACAAATTCACCCCTCCACTTT. Translating gives CASSFGTNSPLHF.

About this clonotype itself: A much larger clonotype is one base distant, so this may be a read error. As DNA, the CDR3 is TGCAGTGCCCAGGTGTTCCCTGGAAACACCATATATTTT. Its protein product is CSAQVFPGNTIYF. V and J are TRBV20-1 and TRBJ1-3; no firm D call. This CDR3 spans 13 amino acids. The germline V gene has CDR1 DFQATT and CDR2 SNEGSKA (reference sequence). Trimming left V 6 bases short and J 2 bases short, with 11 bases between.

The chain couples TRBV19 to TRBJ2-7; no firm D call. CDR3 length: 12 amino acids. Germline CDR1 reads LNHDA; CDR2 reads SQIVND (reference sequence). V lost 3 bases and J lost 3, with 6 bases in between. The CDR3 sequence is CASSISHYEQYF. The CDR3 DNA reads as TGTGCCAGTAGTATCAGCCACTACGAGCAGTACTTC.

In its sample, this clonotype was seen a few times. One junction end does not reproduce the germline sequence, and a read error may be involved. V and J are TRBV10-3 and TRBJ2-7; D unresolved. This CDR3 region has 14 residues. Germline assignment: CDR1 ENHRY and CDR2 SYGVKD. CDR3 protein: CASSYRQEYHEQYF. CDR3 sequence (DNA): TGTGCCAGCAGTTATCGGCAGGAGTACCACGAGCAGTACTTC.

The chain is built from TRBV6-5 and TRBJ2-7; tentative D call: TRBD1 (6 bases). The V and J ends lost 2 bases and 4 bases respectively, with 18 bases between them. CDR1 MNHEY and CDR2 SVGAGI come from the germline V gene. The CDR3 covers 16 residues. CDR3 amino acids: CASSYGQTGYRYEQYF. CDR3 sequence (DNA): TGTGCCAGCAGTTACGGCCAAACAGGGTACCGGTACGAGCAGTACTTC.

This clonotype turned up a few times. The chain combines TRBV5-1 with TRBJ2-2, with D perhaps being TRBD1 or TRBD2 (5 bases each). Germline values: CDR1 SGHRS, CDR2 YFSETQ. The CDR3 loop spans 16 amino acids. V lost 6 bases and J lost 4, with 19 bases in between. For the CDR3, the DNA is TGCGCCAGCAACCCCAGTCCGGGACCCTCCACCGGGGAGCTGTTTTTT. Its protein is CASNPSPGPSTGELFF.

The CDR3 nucleotides are TGTGCCAGCAGCACCTATACAGGGGACAGGCGCACTGAAGCTTTCTTT. It codes for CASSTYTGDRRTEAFF. The rearrangement uses TRBV7-9 and TRBJ1-1; 8 bases are shared with TRBD1. The CDR3 sequence is 16 residues long. Losses at the gene ends were 5 bases for V and 4 bases for J; bases not matched to a gene: 12. The germline V gene encodes CDR1 SEHNR and CDR2 FQNEAQ (reference sequence). The variable domain in full, with the rest retrieved from reference TRBV7-9 and TRBJ1-1, is DTGVSQNPRHKITKRGQNVTFRCDPISEHNRLYWYRQTLGQGPEFLTYFQNEAQLEKSRLLSDRFSAERPKGSFSTLEIQRTEQGDSAMYLCASSTYTGDRRTEAFFGQGTRLTVV.

In this sample, this clonotype turned up many times. CDR3 loop: CSVEDTTYEQYF. CDR3 nucleotide sequence: TGCAGCGTTGAAGACACCACCTACGAGCAGTACTTC. The J gene is TRBJ2-7, the V gene TRBV29-1, with no clear D. The CDR3 is made up of 12 amino acids. Germline CDR1 SQVTM, CDR2 ANQGSEA. With 0 bases removed from V and 2 bases from J, the gap between germline ends came to 5 bases.

This clonotype was observed many times. This chain links TRBV7-9 with TRBJ1-2; 9 bases align to TRBD1. J gave up 4 bases and V 5 bases, and 8 bases lay outside the gene matches. The V gene's germline CDR1 is SEHNR and CDR2 FQNEAQ (reference sequence). This CDR3 has 15 residues. CDR3 amino acids: CASSIRDRDTYGYTF. The CDR3 bases are TGTGCCAGCAGCATCCGGGACAGGGACACCTATGGCTACACCTTC.

This clonotype has a count of ten or more. The junction does not match germline at one end; this may be a read error. The V gene is TRBV7-9, the J gene TRBJ1-1; D ambiguous. Per germline, CDR1 SEHNR and CDR2 FQNEAQ (reference sequence). The CDR3 has 15 residues. CDR3 amino acids: CASSLDPTMNTEAFF. In nucleotides, the CDR3 is TGCGCCAGCAGCTTGGACCCAACCATGAACACTGAAGCTTTCTTT.

This clonotype was observed a handful of times. Written as DNA, the CDR3 is TGTGCCGTCAAAGAGACAGGGACCGGCTATGGCTACACCTTC. Its protein is CAVKETGTGYGYTF. The chain links TRBV10-3 to TRBJ1-2; 7 bases are shared with TRBD1. CDR1 and CDR2 from the germline V gene are ENHRY and SYGVKD. V lost 11 bases and J lost 4; bases outside the gene matches: 13. The CDR3 is made up of 14 amino acids.

This clonotype was observed a few times. The CDR3 spells CASSLAGSLNYGYTF. The CDR3 nucleotides read TGTGCCAGCAGTTTGGCGGGCTCTCTTAACTATGGCTACACCTTC. The rearrangement uses TRBV12-3 or TRBV12-4 and TRBJ1-2; D is unclear. V gave up 3 bases and J gave up 1 base, with 12 bases separating them. This CDR3 has 15 residues.

This chain connects TRBV25-1 to TRBJ1-4, with a possible D match to TRBD1 (5 bases). The CDR3 has 15 residues. Germline CDR1 and CDR2: MGHDK and SYGVNS. V was trimmed by 2 bases and J by 5 bases, leaving 12 bases between them. DNA of the CDR3: TGTGCCAGCAGTGAACAGGGTCGGAAGAATGAAAAACTGTTTTTT. Its protein product is CASSEQGRKNEKLFF.

This clonotype occurred many times. V is TRBV2 and J is TRBJ1-2; possibly TRBD1 for D (6 bases). This CDR3 contains 13 residues. Germline CDR1 SNHLY, CDR2 FYNNEI. The V gene lost 9 bases and the J gene lost 8 bases, with 19 bases spanning the gap. CDR3 in amino acids: CASRTALLPGYTF. The CDR3 bases are TGTGCCAGTAGGACAGCCTTACTCCCGGGCTACACCTTC.

The chain couples TRBV7-6 to TRBJ1-2; 12 positions agree with TRBD1. Germline V lookup: CDR1 SGHVS, CDR2 FNYEAQ. The CDR3 covers 16 residues. With 4 bases clipped from V and 4 bases from J, the junction kept 7 bases outside the gene matches. The CDR3 spells CASSSGTGGASYGYTF. As DNA, the CDR3 is TGTGCCAGCAGCTCGGGGACAGGGGGCGCCTCCTATGGCTACACCTTC.

This clonotype has only a few counts. The chain employs TRBV5-1 and TRBJ1-4; D is possibly TRBD1 (6 bases). Trimming pared 6 bases from V and 5 bases from J, leaving 14 bases between. CDR3 length: 14 residues. CDR1 SGHRS and CDR2 YFSETQ come from the germline V gene. CDR3 DNA sequence: TGCGCCAGCAACCCCGGACAGCCGAATGAAAAACTGTTTTTT. Translating gives CASNPGQPNEKLFF.